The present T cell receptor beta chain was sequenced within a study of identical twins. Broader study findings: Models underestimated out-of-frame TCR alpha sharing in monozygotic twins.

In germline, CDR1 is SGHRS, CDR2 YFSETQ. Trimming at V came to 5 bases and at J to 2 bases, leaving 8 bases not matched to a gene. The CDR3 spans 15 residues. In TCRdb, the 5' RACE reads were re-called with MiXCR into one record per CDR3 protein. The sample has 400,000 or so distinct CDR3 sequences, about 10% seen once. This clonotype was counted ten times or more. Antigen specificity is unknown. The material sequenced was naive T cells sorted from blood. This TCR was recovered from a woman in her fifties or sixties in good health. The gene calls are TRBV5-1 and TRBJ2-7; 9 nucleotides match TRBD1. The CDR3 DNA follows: TGCGCCAGCAGTTTAAGGGACAGGGCGACCTACGAGCAGTACTTC. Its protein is CASSLRDRATYEQYF.